This TCR beta chain is from a study of T cell responses to AZD1222 COVID-19 vaccine. General study findings and limits: Seropositive AZD1222 recipients at baseline numbered only five or six. Repertoire samples came only from after the peak T cell response. Spike regions recognized by vaccine-associated CD4 TCRs spanned the protein, led by 160-218 and 743-854. Close to half of all spike-specific TCRs reportedly target regions of the variants that are unmutated.

Generated by immunoSEQ multiplex PCR, the TCRdb table keeps only in-frame clones and is missing some. The table includes about 120,000 clones, approximately 85% detected once. V was clipped by 5 bases and J by 7 bases; unmatched bases: 8. The CDR3 has 14 residues. The germline V gene has CDR1 SGHTA and CDR2 FQGNSA. This clone was observed a few times. What it binds is unknown. Specimen: peripheral blood, collected on day 0 of MenACWY control vaccination. This receptor was obtained from an adult in good health. This sequence joins TRBV7-2 and TRBJ1-2, with 9 bases aligning to TRBD1. The CDR3 DNA is TGTGCCAGCAGCATTCCGACAGGGGGTGGTGGCTACACCTTC. Residues: CASSIPTGGGGYTF. Using reference TRBV7-2 and TRBJ1-2 for the parts outside the CDR3, the full variable domain is GAGVSQSPSNKVTEKGKDVELRCDPISGHTALYWYRQSLGQGLEFLIYFQGNSAPDKSGLPSDRFSAERTGGSVSTLTIQRTQQEDSAVYLCASSIPTGGGGYTFGSGTRLTVV.